Listed here is a single T cell receptor (beta chain). It lacks a known antigen. Base qualities are missing; no much larger clone stands one base away. The data were taken from a study of T cell changes during pregnancy in multiple sclerosis (dated by TCRdb to the late 2010s). For the study in its entirety: Changes in the T cell repertoire over the course of pregnancy were examined in this study in women with multiple sclerosis.

The protocol used for the library was the immunoSEQ multiplex PCR assay. TCRdb retrieved this table from immuneACCESS and kept in-frame rearrangements only. Not all clones are present; in checked studies, unresolved V genes account for under half, and no reason is known for the remainder. Across this sample there are about 50,000 clones, with roughly 92% seen only once. The ten largest clonotypes hold approximately 0.68% of the sample. CDR1 and CDR2 (MGHRA, YSYEKL) derive from the germline V gene. V and J are truncated by 2 bases and 5 bases respectively, leaving an intervening sequence of 12 bases. Reading from cysteine to phenylalanine, the CDR3 counts 14 amino acids. CDR3 DNA only is kept here, 42 bases in frame from base 1.

The TCR originated in a female donor with multiple sclerosis, enrolled in a pregnancy study. The rearrangement combines TRBV4-1 with TRBJ2-5; the D region possibly corresponds to TRBD2 (6 bases align). The sequenced sample was CD4+ T cells from peripheral blood mononuclear cells, obtained in the third trimester of pregnancy. Read as DNA, the sequence is TGCGCCAGCAGCCAAACGGGAGTTTGGGAGACCCAGTACTTC. Its translation is CASSQTGVWETQYF.